This T cell receptor (beta chain) was sequenced during a study of cytomegalovirus exposure and HLA in healthy donors. PCR used 60 Vbeta primers and 13 Jbeta primers. Clones were read by immunoSEQ multiplex PCR, and TCRdb kept only the in-frame ones, dropping some. The sample has 100,000 or so clones, around 75% seen once. The CDR3 length is 12 residues. V lost 1 base and J lost 5, with 6 bases in between. Germline loops: CDR1 LNHNV, CDR2 YYDKDF (reference sequence). Study findings and constraints: Testing in vitro showed a few CMV-associated chains specific for CMV antigens. According to the study, around 180 TCR beta chains were cytomegalovirus-associated.

As for this clone: Its antigen remains unidentified.

The V gene is TRBV15, the J gene TRBJ2-7; D not certain. The material sequenced was PBMCs. This sequence originates from a woman under 30 in good health and CMV-seropositive. CDR3 DNA: TGTGCCACCAGCAGAGTTACAGACGAGCAGTACTTC. Protein: CATSRVTDEQYF.